What follows are 24 T cell receptor beta chains derived from one specimen sequenced in a study of blood T cell repertoires in COVID-19. Repertoires were generated with immunoSEQ multiplex PCR, while TCRdb's copy carries only in-frame clones and drops some. This table has some 190,000 clones, over 75% appearing once. Sequencing was carried out using peripheral blood. Every receptor here comes from a woman between 35 and 50 years old who had recovered from COVID-19.

The CDR3 loop is CASSRLGAYTF. The CDR3 DNA reads as TGTGCCAGCAGTCGCCTAGGGGCTTACACCTTC. This sequence joins TRBV28 and TRBJ1-2; a weak D match, TRBD1 (5 bases). CDR1 MDHEN and CDR2 SYDVKM come from the germline V gene. The CDR3 is 11 residues long. The ends were cut back, 5 bases at V and 11 bases at J, with 12 bases in the middle.

The V gene is TRBV27, the J gene TRBJ2-5; possibly TRBD2 for D (7 bases). CDR3 length equals 17 residues. V was pared by 6 bases and J by 2 bases, with 22 bases between. Germline V CDR1 and CDR2: MNHEY, SMNVEV (reference sequence). CDR3 sequence: CASRGAGAGVLQETQYF. CDR3 in DNA: TGTGCCAGCAGGGGGGCGGGGGCAGGGGTACTTCAAGAGACCCAGTACTTC.

The V gene is TRBV6-1, the J gene TRBJ2-5, with 8 bases lining up with TRBD1. This CDR3 region has 16 residues. The junction had 8 bases not matched to a gene; V was cut back by 0 bases and J by 5 bases. The germline V gene encodes CDR1 MNHNS and CDR2 SASEGT. In nucleotides, the CDR3 is TGTGCCAGCAGTGAAGCTGCAGGACAGGGTGTGGAGACCCAGTACTTC. It codes for CASSEAAGQGVETQYF.

V is TRBV4-1 and J is TRBJ2-7, with 10 bases matching TRBD2. CDR3 length equals 16 residues. Trimming cost V 0 bases and J 2 bases; bases outside gene matches: 4. Germline V CDR1 and CDR2: MGHRA, YSYEKL. The CDR3 reads CASSQDRTSGAYEQYF. The CDR3 nucleotides read TGCGCCAGCAGCCAAGACAGGACTAGCGGCGCCTACGAGCAGTACTTC.

The V call is TRBV6-5, the J call TRBJ2-3, with D unclear. The CDR3 loop spans 13 amino acids. Germline V gene sequence: CDR1 MNHEY, CDR2 SVGAGI. V was trimmed by 0 bases and J by 10 bases, leaving 11 bases between them. CDR3 region: CASSYSAGFAQYF. For the CDR3, the DNA is TGTGCCAGCAGTTACTCGGCCGGGTTTGCGCAGTATTTT.

V gene TRBV30 combines with J gene TRBJ1-5, with D uncertain. Germline V gene lookup returns CDR1 GTSNPN and CDR2 SVGIG (reference sequence). The CDR3 consists of 13 residues. Trimming cost V 2 bases and J 3 bases, with 8 bases left between them. CDR3 coding DNA: TGTGCCTGGAGTAACGCAGACAATCAGCCCCAGCATTTT. It yields the protein CAWSNADNQPQHF.

The rearrangement uses TRBV18 and TRBJ1-3; 10 positions agree with TRBD1. The ends lost 6 bases at V and 3 bases at J; junction bases unmatched: 5. CDR1 and CDR2 (germline): KGHSH, LQKENI. The CDR3 length is 15 residues. In nucleotides, the CDR3 is TGTGCCAGCTCCCGACAGGGGGCCGATGGAAACACCATATATTTT. Translated: CASSRQGADGNTIYF.

Only one count was recorded for this clone. The V and J genes are TRBV3-1 (or the pseudogene TRBV3-2) and TRBJ2-6; 10 bases match TRBD1. This CDR3 is 20 amino acids long. Germline V gives CDR1 LGHDT, CDR2 YNNKEL (reference sequence). With V trimmed by 1 base and J by 0 bases, 9 bases remained unmatched. CDR3 in amino acids: CASSQVSPGQGSSGANVLTF. The CDR3 DNA reads TGTGCCAGCAGCCAAGTTTCTCCGGGACAGGGGAGCTCTGGGGCCAACGTCCTGACTTTC.

The chain recombines TRBV10-3 with TRBJ2-5, with D maybe TRBD2 (6 bases). Trimming took off 7 bases at V and 5 bases at J, with 11 bases between the two ends. This CDR3 has 12 amino acids. CDR1 and CDR2 from the germline V gene are ENHRY and SYGVKD. CDR3 region: CAIKGGTETQYF. The CDR3 DNA follows: TGTGCCATCAAGGGCGGGACGGAGACCCAGTACTTC.

The chain uses TRBV11-2 and TRBJ2-3; weak D call: TRBD1 (6 bases). Looked up from germline, CDR1 is SGHAT and CDR2 is FQNNGV. CDR3 size: 15 residues. Trimming cost V 0 bases and J 0 bases, with 7 bases left between them. The DNA of the CDR3 is TGTGCCAGCAGCTTAGATCAGGGGAGCACAGATACGCAGTATTTT. It specifies CASSLDQGSTDTQYF. Full variable domain (remainder filled in from reference TRBV11-2 and TRBJ2-3): EAGVAQSPRYKIIEKRQSVAFWCNPISGHATLYWYQQILGQGPKLLIQFQNNGVVDDSQLPKDRFSAERLKGVDSTLKIQPAKLEDSAVYLCASSLDQGSTDTQYFGPGTRLTVL.

The CDR3 loop is CASSTQGLAGGIEQFF. The DNA for the CDR3 is TGTGCCAGTAGTACCCAGGGGCTAGCGGGGGGGATTGAGCAGTTCTTC. The chain couples TRBV19 to TRBJ2-1, with 12 nucleotides matching TRBD2. The CDR3 length is 16 residues. In germline, CDR1 is LNHDA, CDR2 SQIVND (reference sequence). V gave up 4 bases and J gave up 9 bases; unmatched junction bases: 10.

This chain uses TRBV13 with TRBJ2-2; 13 nucleotides align to TRBD2. The CDR3 loop spans 17 amino acids. V lost 5 bases and J lost 1; bases outside the gene matches: 4. Germline loops: CDR1 PRHDT, CDR2 FYEKMQ (reference sequence). This CDR3 reads CASSRRLAGGNTGELFF. The CDR3, as DNA: TGTGCCAGCAGCCGACGACTAGCGGGAGGGAACACCGGGGAGCTGTTTTTT.

The rearrangement links TRBV7-9 to TRBJ2-1; 8 positions match TRBD2. The ends lost 1 base at V and 7 bases at J; junction bases unmatched: 6. CDR3 size: 15 residues. Germline V gene lookup returns CDR1 SEHNR and CDR2 FQNEAQ (reference sequence). The CDR3 region has the DNA TGTGCCAGCAGCTTAGTGGGACTAGAATCTAATGAGCAGTTCTTC. It specifies CASSLVGLESNEQFF.

This chain uses TRBV13 with TRBJ1-2; no firm D call. Trimming cost V 5 bases and J 8 bases, with 12 bases left between them. Germline CDR1 PRHDT, CDR2 FYEKMQ (reference sequence). The CDR3 is 12 amino acids. The CDR3 DNA reads TGTGCCAGCAGCCCTCGGACGGGAGGCTACACCTTC. Translation: CASSPRTGGYTF.

This clone appeared a few times. The chain uses TRBV12-3 or TRBV12-4 and TRBJ1-2; D is undetermined. The CDR3 sequence is 13 residues long. V was clipped by 3 bases and J by 6 bases, with 11 bases between them. Written as DNA, the CDR3 is TGTGCCAGCAGTTTCAGTCCGATTCATGGCTACACCTTC. This encodes CASSFSPIHGYTF.

This rearrangement joins TRBV2 to TRBJ2-3, with a possible D match to TRBD2 (6 bases). Germline V CDR1 and CDR2: SNHLY, FYNNEI. CDR3 length equals 15 residues. The V end lost 4 bases, the J end lost 3 bases, and 14 bases lay between the germline ends. The CDR3 nucleotides are TGTGCCAGCAGTGTGGGCGGGATTGGTACAGATACGCAGTATTTT. As protein: CASSVGGIGTDTQYF.

The chain couples TRBV7-9 to TRBJ2-7; TRBD1 matches at 8 bases. The CDR3 is 15 amino acids. Trimming cost V 1 base and J 3 bases; bases outside gene matches: 5. Germline CDR1 is SEHNR and CDR2 is FQNEAQ (reference sequence). CDR3 residues: CASSLGDRGVYEQYF. CDR3 DNA sequence: TGTGCCAGCAGCTTAGGTGACAGGGGCGTCTACGAGCAGTACTTC. The full variable domain, rest sourced from reference TRBV7-9 and TRBJ2-7, is DTGVSQNPRHKITKRGQNVTFRCDPISEHNRLYWYRQTLGQGPEFLTYFQNEAQLEKSRLLSDRFSAERPKGSFSTLEIQRTEQGDSAMYLCASSLGDRGVYEQYFGPGTRLTVT.

The V gene is TRBV6-4, the J gene TRBJ1-1; D remains ambiguous. V was cut by 4 bases and J by 1 base, with 13 bases left in between. The CDR3 totals 15 residues. The germline gives CDR1 MRHNA, CDR2 SNTAGT. The CDR3 DNA reads as TGTGCCAGCAGTGCCCAACGGGGAGCGAACACTGAAGCTTTCTTT. As protein: CASSAQRGANTEAFF.

V gene TRBV30 combines with J gene TRBJ1-1, with D tentatively TRBD1 (5 bases). The CDR3 extends over 15 amino acids. Germline CDR1 GTSNPN, CDR2 SVGIG (reference sequence). Trimming cost V 1 base and J 2 bases, with 14 bases left between them. Written as DNA, the CDR3 is TGTGCCTGGAGTGGCGGAGGGGCGGGAAACACTGAAGCTTTCTTT. It encodes CAWSGGGAGNTEAFF.

The chain carries TRBV5-1 and TRBJ1-3; 7 positions agree with TRBD1. Unmatched junction bases numbered 4, after V lost 0 bases and J lost 1 base. Germline V gene lookup returns CDR1 SGHRS and CDR2 YFSETQ. The CDR3 extends over 16 amino acids. The CDR3: CASSLGDSSSGNTIYF. CDR3 sequence (DNA): TGCGCCAGCAGCTTGGGGGACAGCAGTTCTGGAAACACCATATATTTT.

The gene calls are TRBV11-2 and TRBJ1-3, with D uncertain. This CDR3 contains 15 residues. The V gene's germline CDR1 is SGHAT and CDR2 FQNNGV. V was clipped by 1 base and J by 5 bases, with 12 bases between them. CDR3 DNA: TGTGCCAGCAGCTTAGGAAACCAGACTCGAAACACCATATATTTT. Amino acids: CASSLGNQTRNTIYF.

CDR3 region: CASSLRVLGPASMNTEAFF. The DNA of the CDR3 is TGTGCCAGCAGTTTAAGAGTTCTGGGGCCGGCTTCCATGAACACTGAAGCTTTCTTT. The V call is TRBV27, the J call TRBJ1-1; possible D gene TRBD1, 5 bases. This CDR3 comprises 19 residues. Germline V gene data show CDR1 as MNHEY and CDR2 as SMNVEV (reference sequence). Trimming cost V 2 bases and J 0 bases, with 22 bases left between them.

The chain has TRBV24-1 and TRBJ2-1; D may be TRBD2 (6 bases). Per the germline V gene, CDR1 is KGHDR and CDR2 is SFDVKD. V was trimmed by 11 bases and J by 5 bases, leaving 15 bases between them. The CDR3 loop spans 13 amino acids. The CDR3 region is CASGTYLDNEQFF. The CDR3 DNA reads as TGTGCCAGCGGGACCTACCTTGACAATGAGCAGTTCTTC.

CDR3 region: CAWRNSGSSYEQYF. CDR3 nucleotide sequence: TGTGCCTGGAGAAACAGCGGGAGCTCCTACGAGCAGTACTTC. The rearrangement uses TRBV30 and TRBJ2-7; 8 bases line up with TRBD2. The V and J ends lost 3 bases and 0 bases, in that order; junction bases with no gene match: 4. Germline V gives CDR1 GTSNPN, CDR2 SVGIG (reference sequence). This CDR3 is 14 amino acids long. Based on the CDR3 plus reference TRBV30 and TRBJ2-7, the full variable domain is SQTIHQWPATLVQPVGSPLSLECTVEGTSNPNLYWYRQAAGRGLQLLFYSVGIGQISSEVPQNLSASRPQDRQFILSSKKLLLSDSGFYLCAWRNSGSSYEQYFGPGTRLTVT.